Presented here are 30 T cell receptor beta chains from one specimen sequenced in a study of blood T cell repertoires in COVID-19. Produced via immunoSEQ multiplex PCR; TCRdb's table is partial and in-frame only. The sample has more than 350,000 clones, just under 90% seen once. The source material was PBMCs or T cells enriched from blood (not recorded which). These receptors all come from a woman in her forties or fifties who had recovered from COVID-19.

The J gene is TRBJ1-1, the V gene TRBV27; D uncertain. Trimming removed 3 bases from V and 6 bases from J, with 8 bases in between. This CDR3 has 12 residues. Per germline, CDR1 MNHEY and CDR2 SMNVEV (reference sequence). In DNA, the CDR3 is TGTGCCAGCAGTTTTATTGGAGCTGAAGCTTTCTTT. It translates to CASSFIGAEAFF.

The chain links TRBV7-2 to TRBJ2-3; possible D gene TRBD2, 7 bases. CDR1 and CDR2 (germline): SGHTA, FQGNSA. The CDR3 runs to 16 residues. V was pared by 7 bases and J by 1 base, with 18 bases between. CDR3 region: CASKPQGGGGTDTQYF. The DNA of the CDR3 is TGTGCCAGCAAGCCCCAAGGGGGGGGAGGCACAGATACGCAGTATTTT.

The chain has TRBV6-5 and TRBJ2-7; 10 bases are a match to TRBD1. The germline gives CDR1 MNHEY, CDR2 SVGAGI. Trimming took 7 bases from V and 5 from J; bases not matched to a gene: 5. This CDR3 contains 13 residues. The CDR3 spells CASTRTGGDEQYF. The CDR3 DNA reads TGTGCCAGCACCAGGACAGGGGGAGACGAGCAGTACTTC.

On this clone: Other DNA sequences from this sample encode an identical CDR3 as well. This chain connects TRBV29-1 to TRBJ1-2; 8 bases map to TRBD1. The CDR3 has 13 residues. Germline trimming cut 5 bases from V and 0 bases from J; bases unmatched to any gene: 2. Germline lookup yields CDR1 SQVTM and CDR2 ANQGSEA. This CDR3 is CSVRQGTNYGYTF. The CDR3 DNA sequence: TGCAGCGTTAGACAGGGGACTAACTATGGCTACACCTTC.

The chain combines TRBV4-3 with TRBJ1-1; TRBD1 matches at 7 bases. CDR3 length equals 15 residues. Looked up from germline, CDR1 is LGHNA and CDR2 is YSLEER. V gave up 1 base and J gave up 4 bases; unmatched junction bases: 6. The CDR3: CASSQVDNRGTEAFF. The CDR3 region has the DNA TGCGCCAGCAGCCAAGTGGATAACAGGGGCACTGAAGCTTTCTTT.

The genes are TRBV28 and TRBJ1-4; D is ambiguous. Deletions cut 2 bases from V and 5 bases from J, with 12 bases between. The CDR3 length is 15 residues. Germline V CDR1 and CDR2: MDHEN, SYDVKM. Written as DNA, the CDR3 is TGTGCCAGCAGTTTAGTGTTCAGATCAAATGAAAAACTGTTTTTT. It yields the protein CASSLVFRSNEKLFF.

This sequence joins TRBV28 and TRBJ1-2; the D is unclear. The V and J ends lost 8 bases and 1 base respectively, with 20 bases between them. This CDR3 has 16 amino acids. Per germline, CDR1 MDHEN and CDR2 SYDVKM. The CDR3 DNA is TGTGCCAGCTCCCTAGTGGGAGATTTTGGTAACTATGGCTACACCTTC. Its protein product is CASSLVGDFGNYGYTF.

The chain joins TRBV30 to TRBJ1-2; TRBD1 aligns across 7 bases. This CDR3 is 14 amino acids long. V lost 0 bases and J lost 8; bases outside the gene matches: 9. Looked up from germline, CDR1 is GTSNPN and CDR2 is SVGIG (reference sequence). The CDR3 region has the DNA TGTGCCTGGAGTGTCCACAGGGGTTCAGAAGGCTACACCTTC. It translates to CAWSVHRGSEGYTF. The full variable domain, in which reference TRBV30 and TRBJ1-2 provide the parts outside the CDR3, is SQTIHQWPATLVQPVGSPLSLECTVEGTSNPNLYWYRQAAGRGLQLLFYSVGIGQISSEVPQNLSASRPQDRQFILSSKKLLLSDSGFYLCAWSVHRGSEGYTFGSGTRLTVV.

The gene calls are TRBV28 and TRBJ1-2, with D perhaps matching TRBD1 (5 bases). Looked up from germline, CDR1 is MDHEN and CDR2 is SYDVKM. The CDR3 has 15 residues. Trimming stripped 2 bases from V and 4 bases from J, with 14 bases between. The CDR3 protein is CASSLGQGISYGYTF. CDR3 DNA: TGTGCCAGCAGTTTAGGGCAGGGAATAAGCTATGGCTACACCTTC.

This chain uses TRBV2 with TRBJ1-1; D might be TRBD1 (5 bases). Germline V lookup: CDR1 SNHLY, CDR2 FYNNEI. V lost 3 bases and J 5 bases, leaving 19 bases between the germline ends. The CDR3 has 16 residues. CDR3 in DNA: TGTGCCAGCAGTGAGGGCTGGGGCCTCGGTTTAACTGAAGCTTTCTTT. Translating gives CASSEGWGLGLTEAFF.

The CDR3 DNA sequence: TGTGCCATCAGTGCCAGGGGGCCTGGAAACACCATATATTTT. This codes for CAISARGPGNTIYF. The J gene is TRBJ1-3, the V gene TRBV10-3; TRBD1 aligns across 8 bases. CDR3 length: 14 amino acids. Germline lookup yields CDR1 ENHRY and CDR2 SYGVKD. V was pared by 4 bases and J by 2 bases, with 1 base of the junction left unmatched.

The rearrangement links TRBV6-5 to TRBJ1-5; weak D call: TRBD1 (5 bases). The germline V gene has CDR1 MNHEY and CDR2 SVGAGI. The CDR3 contains 15 residues. V lost 6 bases to trimming and J lost 0 bases, with 12 bases between them. The CDR3 here is CASRTEGYSNQPQHF. Written as DNA, the CDR3 is TGTGCCAGCAGAACGGAGGGGTATAGCAATCAGCCCCAGCATTTT.

The chain has TRBV30 and TRBJ2-2; 11 positions agree with TRBD1. This CDR3 has 15 amino acids. Germline V lookup: CDR1 GTSNPN, CDR2 SVGIG (reference sequence). The J segment lost 5 bases and the V segment lost 3 bases, leaving 5 bases of the junction unmatched. The CDR3: CAWREGQGVTGELFF. Written as DNA, the CDR3 is TGTGCCTGGAGGGAGGGACAGGGGGTTACCGGGGAGCTGTTTTTT.

The chain couples TRBV18 to TRBJ2-5; D is undetermined. Germline V gene sequence: CDR1 KGHSH, CDR2 LQKENI. The CDR3 has 14 amino acids. V lost 0 bases and J lost 4, with 9 bases in between. The CDR3 loop is CASSPPSGVETQYF. The CDR3 nucleotides read TGTGCCAGCTCACCACCGTCCGGAGTAGAGACCCAGTACTTC.

This clone occurred a few times. This rearrangement joins TRBV5-6 to TRBJ2-1, with a possible D match to TRBD2 (6 bases). Germline V lookup: CDR1 SGHDT, CDR2 YYEEEE. V dropped 6 bases and J dropped 2 bases, with 15 bases sitting between them. The CDR3 has 15 amino acids. The CDR3 here is CASNRAGGAYNEQFF. The CDR3 DNA reads as TGTGCCAGCAACCGGGCTGGCGGGGCCTACAATGAGCAGTTCTTC.

This chain uses TRBV5-1 with TRBJ2-5, with D tentatively TRBD1 (6 bases). Germline CDR1 reads SGHRS; CDR2 reads YFSETQ. This CDR3 region has 13 residues. V was clipped by 0 bases and J by 4 bases, with 7 bases between them. The DNA of the CDR3 is TGCGCCAGCAGCTTGGGGGGGCGAGAGACCCAGTACTTC. Its protein is CASSLGGRETQYF. Using reference TRBV5-1 and TRBJ2-5 for the parts outside the CDR3, the full variable domain is KAGVTQTPRYLIKTRGQQVTLSCSPISGHRSVSWYQQTPGQGLQFLFEYFSETQRNKGNFPGRFSGRQFSNSRSEMNVSTLELGDSALYLCASSLGGRETQYFGPGTRLLVL.

This chain uses TRBV9 with TRBJ2-1; D is uncertain. Germline V gene sequence: CDR1 SGDLS, CDR2 YYNGEE. The V end lost 1 base, the J end lost 0 bases, and 14 bases lay between the germline ends. The length of the CDR3 is 17 residues. The DNA for the CDR3 is TGTGCCAGCAGCGTATATCCAGACTTGAGCTCCTACAATGAGCAGTTCTTC. This translates into CASSVYPDLSSYNEQFF.

The chain combines TRBV3-1 (or the pseudogene TRBV3-2) with TRBJ1-3; tentative D call: TRBD1 (5 bases). The CDR3 spans 17 residues. Trimming removed 0 bases at V and 8 bases at J, with 20 bases between. Germline V lookup: CDR1 LGHDT, CDR2 YNNKEL (reference sequence). CDR3 coding DNA: TGTGCCAGCAGCCAAGATGTCAGGGTAAGCCGGCTTGACACCATATATTTT. It yields the protein CASSQDVRVSRLDTIYF.

The CDR3 region has the DNA TGTGCCTGGAGTGTTAAGGGGGATACGCAGTATTTT. It encodes CAWSVKGDTQYF. V usage is TRBV30 and J usage is TRBJ2-3, with D perhaps matching TRBD1 (5 bases). CDR1 and CDR2 from the germline V gene are GTSNPN and SVGIG (reference sequence). This CDR3 region has 12 residues. V dropped 0 bases and J dropped 6 bases, with 7 bases sitting between them.

The chain uses TRBV28 and TRBJ2-5; tentatively, D is TRBD2 (6 bases). Trimming cost V 6 bases and J 2 bases, with 10 bases left between them. The CDR3 has 13 residues. Per the germline V gene, CDR1 is MDHEN and CDR2 is SYDVKM. The CDR3 reads CASSTGTQETQYF. CDR3 nucleotides: TGTGCCAGCAGCACCGGGACTCAAGAGACCCAGTACTTC.

The chain couples TRBV10-3 to TRBJ2-1; 12 bases agree with TRBD2. Unmatched junction bases numbered 3, after V lost 2 bases and J lost 4 bases. The V gene's germline CDR1 is ENHRY and CDR2 SYGVKD. This CDR3 spans 16 amino acids. The CDR3: CAISEPGLAGYNEQFF. In DNA, the CDR3 is TGTGCCATCAGTGAGCCTGGACTAGCGGGGTACAATGAGCAGTTCTTC.

V gene TRBV2 combines with J gene TRBJ2-7; D remains unclear. This CDR3 spans 13 amino acids. Germline V lookup: CDR1 SNHLY, CDR2 FYNNEI. Trimming pared 4 bases from V and 0 bases from J, leaving 7 bases between. The CDR3 coding sequence is TGTGCCAGCAGTGTCTTGTCCTCCTACGAGCAGTACTTC. It specifies CASSVLSSYEQYF.

This rearrangement joins TRBV3-1 (or the pseudogene TRBV3-2) to TRBJ1-1; D not resolved. Between the trimmed V and J ends, which lost 2 bases and 4 bases, there was a span of 8 bases. The V gene's germline CDR1 is LGHDT and CDR2 YNNKEL (reference sequence). This CDR3 is built from 13 residues. The CDR3 sequence is CASSQPYGTEAFF. In nucleotides, the CDR3 is TGTGCCAGCAGCCAACCGTACGGCACTGAAGCTTTCTTT.

J is TRBJ2-1 and V is TRBV21-1; TRBD2, the table's D call, lacks a check against the DNA. TRBV21-1 is deemed a pseudogene. The CDR3 is 18 amino acids. CDR3 protein: CASSKPPPLAGGRSSDFF. The CDR3 DNA is TGTGCCAGCAGCAAACCTCCCCCTCTAGCGGGGGGCCGGTCGAGTGACTTCTTC.

The V and J genes are TRBV11-2 and TRBJ2-2; 8 nucleotides match TRBD2. Germline V gives CDR1 SGHAT, CDR2 FQNNGV. Trimming at V came to 8 bases and at J to 2 bases, leaving 7 bases not matched to a gene. The CDR3 covers 15 residues. The CDR3 loop is CASHRGGVNTGELFF. CDR3 in DNA: TGTGCCAGCCACCGGGGGGGGGTTAACACCGGGGAGCTGTTTTTT.

The chain employs TRBV5-1 and TRBJ2-3, with 9 bases matching TRBD2. There are 15 residues in the CDR3. The junction had 3 bases not matched to a gene; V was cut back by 3 bases and J by 1 base. Germline CDR1 reads SGHRS; CDR2 reads YFSETQ. The CDR3 DNA is TGCGCCAGCAGCTCGGGACTAGCTGGCACAGATACGCAGTATTTT. Its protein is CASSSGLAGTDTQYF.

The chain recombines TRBV27 with TRBJ1-6; D uncertain. The germline V gene has CDR1 MNHEY and CDR2 SMNVEV (reference sequence). V was pared by 6 bases and J by 11 bases, with 11 bases between. The CDR3 sequence is 12 residues long. In DNA form, the CDR3 reads TGTGCCAGCAGAGGCCCGAGGGCACCCCTCCACTTT. Its protein is CASRGPRAPLHF.

The chain combines TRBV3-1 (or the pseudogene TRBV3-2) with TRBJ1-6, with D possibly being TRBD1 (6 bases). Germline V lookup: CDR1 LGHDT, CDR2 YNNKEL (reference sequence). This CDR3 has 16 amino acids. V was shortened by 6 bases and J by 5 bases, with 17 bases between the two germline ends. CDR3 sequence reads: CASRNGQIIHNSPLHF. The CDR3 DNA reads TGTGCCAGCAGGAACGGACAGATCATCCATAATTCACCCCTCCACTTT.

Only one count was recorded for this clone. This chain uses TRBV7-9 with TRBJ1-2, with D perhaps TRBD1 (6 bases). The V end lost 3 bases, the J end lost 6 bases, and 14 bases lay between the germline ends. Germline assignment: CDR1 SEHNR and CDR2 FQNEAQ (reference sequence). The CDR3 runs 14 residues. The chain's CDR3 is CASSFGTSKNGYTF. The CDR3 region has the DNA TGTGCCAGCAGCTTCGGGACATCTAAAAATGGCTACACCTTC.

In its sample, this clone was seen once. The chain uses TRBV18 and TRBJ1-5; TRBD1 matches at 8 bases. Germline assignment: CDR1 KGHSH and CDR2 LQKENI. CDR3 length equals 15 residues. Trimming removed 6 bases from V and 4 bases from J; junction bases left unmatched: 8. For the CDR3, the DNA is TGTGCCAGCTCTCCCCAGGGGGCGTCGAATCAGCCCCAGCATTTT. The encoded protein is CASSPQGASNQPQHF. Supplemented by reference TRBV18 and TRBJ1-5, the full variable domain reads NAGVMQNPRHLVRRRGQEARLRCSPMKGHSHVYWYRQLPEEGLKFMVYLQKENIIDESGMPKERFSAEFPKEGPSILRIQQVVRGDSAAYFCASSPQGASNQPQHFGDGTRLSIL.